These T cell receptor beta chains were read from a single sample in a study of blood T cell repertoires in COVID-19. The repertoire was sequenced with immunoSEQ multiplex PCR; TCRdb's copy has only in-frame clones and lacks some. The sample holds about 320,000 clones, 90% seen once. Sequencing input: PBMCs or T cells enriched from blood (not recorded which). The receptors derive from a young woman who had been exposed to COVID-19. Both conserved end residues are part of each CDR3. The D gene is left open where the match is weak. For some rows the clone size is stated as once, few or many, or as a class when expanded; others skip it.

V,size,D,J,DNA,CDR3
TRBV18,NA,TRBD1,TRBJ2-4,TGTGCCAGCTCACAGGACAGGGGGCACCAGGCAGCCAAAAACATTCAGTACTTC,CASSQDRGHQAAKNIQYF
TRBV3-1/TRBV3-2,NA,NA,TRBJ2-7,TGTGCCAGCAGCCGCGGCCTATGGGGGCTAGCGGCTACCTACGAGCAGTACTTC,CASSRGLWGLAATYEQYF
TRBV13,few,TRBD2,TRBJ2-7,TGTGCCAGCAGCTTAGTGGGGACTAGGGAGCAGTACTTC,CASSLVGTREQYF
TRBV25-1,NA,NA,TRBJ1-2,TGTGCCAGCAGTGAATTCAAGGCAGGGTCGACTAACTATGGCTACACCTTC,CASSEFKAGSTNYGYTF
TRBV3-1/TRBV3-2,NA,TRBD1,TRBJ2-4,TGTGCCAGCAGCCAAGATTCCAGGACAGGAAACATTCAGTACTTC,CASSQDSRTGNIQYF
TRBV5-1,NA,NA,TRBJ2-7,TGCGCCAGCAGCTTGGGGGGCCTTCGGGAGCAGTACTTC,CASSLGGLREQYF
TRBV12-5,few,TRBD1,TRBJ1-2,TGTGCTAGTGGCCTCGACAGGGGTTCCTATGGCTACACCTTC,CASGLDRGSYGYTF
TRBV3-1/TRBV3-2,NA,NA,TRBJ2-3,TGTGCCAGCAGCGCCCGTGAACTTCGCACAGATACGCAGTATTTT,CASSARELRTDTQYF
TRBV5-1,NA,NA,TRBJ1-2,TGCGCCAGCAGCATTGACAGTTATGGCTACACCTTC,CASSIDSYGYTF
TRBV30,NA,TRBD1,TRBJ1-5,TGTGCCTGGAGGGGACAGGGGGGAAGTAATCAGCCCCAGCATTTT,CAWRGQGGSNQPQHF
TRBV7-7,NA,NA,TRBJ2-1,TGTGCCAGCAGTCGCCTGGGCCGCAATGAGCAGTTCTTC,CASSRLGRNEQFF
TRBV3-1/TRBV3-2,NA,TRBD1,TRBJ1-4,TGTGCCAGCAGCCGCCGGACAGGTTCTAATGAAAAACTGTTTTTT,CASSRRTGSNEKLFF
TRBV5-1,NA,TRBD1,TRBJ2-7,TGCGCCAGCAGCCCGACGATCGGACAGGGACGCTACGAGCAGTACTTC,CASSPTIGQGRYEQYF
TRBV7-9,NA,TRBD1,TRBJ1-2,TGTGCCAGCAGCCACAGCGGACAGGACATCTATGGCTACACCTTC,CASSHSGQDIYGYTF
TRBV7-2,NA,TRBD2,TRBJ2-7,TGTGCCAGCAGCTTAGGAGCGGGGGGTATCTTGCACGAGCAGTACTTC,CASSLGAGGILHEQYF
TRBV3-1/TRBV3-2,NA,TRBD1,TRBJ1-2,TGTGCCAGCAGCCCGGGACAGGGGGGTTTTAGTGGCTACACCTTC,CASSPGQGGFSGYTF
TRBV29-1,few,TRBD2,TRBJ2-5,TGCAGCGCCACGGGACTAGCGGGGCAAGAGACCCAGTACTTC,CSATGLAGQETQYF
TRBV6-5,once,NA,TRBJ2-2,TGTGCCAGCAGTTACAGACAGACCGGGGAGCTGTTTTTT,CASSYRQTGELFF
TRBV7-2,NA,NA,TRBJ1-3,TGTGCCAGCAGCTTAGGAGGGTCATCTGGAAACACCATATATTTT,CASSLGGSSGNTIYF
TRBV9,NA,NA,TRBJ1-3,TGTGCCAGCAGCGTATCAGGGGCCCGGGGTACCATATATTTT,CASSVSGARGTIYF
TRBV2,NA,NA,TRBJ1-5,TGTGCCAGCAGTGGGAGCGGGGGTCAGCCCCAGCATTTT,CASSGSGGQPQHF
TRBV3-1/TRBV3-2,once,NA,TRBJ1-3,TGTGCCAGCAGCGGGCGTACGGGGGGCGCCTCTGGAAACACCATATATTTT,CASSGRTGGASGNTIYF
TRBV18,NA,NA,TRBJ1-5,TGTGCCAGCTCACTAACAGGGTTTAGCAATCAGCCCCAGCATTTT,CASSLTGFSNQPQHF
TRBV6-4,NA,TRBD1,TRBJ1-1,TGTGCCAGCAGCCGGGACAGGGGATTCCCTGAAGCTTTCTTT,CASSRDRGFPEAFF
TRBV18,NA,NA,TRBJ1-2,TGTGCCAGCTCACCAGTGGCACCAAGTACTAACTATGGCTACACCTTC,CASSPVAPSTNYGYTF
TRBV6-5,NA,TRBD1,TRBJ2-7,TGTGCCAGCAGGTCCGGACAGGGACCCTCCTACGAGCAGTACTTC,CASRSGQGPSYEQYF
TRBV4-2,NA,TRBD1,TRBJ1-2,TGTGCCAGCAGCCATACAGGGGACTATGGCTACACCTTC,CASSHTGDYGYTF
TRBV3-1/TRBV3-2,NA,TRBD2,TRBJ2-7,TGTGCCAGCAGCCCCGGACTAGCGGGGTACGAGCAGTACTTC,CASSPGLAGYEQYF
TRBV24-1,NA,NA,TRBJ1-1,TGTGCCACCAGTGATGCGAACCGGGAGCCCGTTGGGAACACTGAAGCTTTCTTT,CATSDANREPVGNTEAFF
TRBV11-3,NA,NA,TRBJ2-7,TGTGCCAGCAGCTCCGCGGGACAGTACTACGAGCAGTACTTC,CASSSAGQYYEQYF
TRBV11-2,NA,NA,TRBJ2-2,TGTGCCAGCCCCCGGGTGGGGAACACCGGGGAGCTGTTTTTT,CASPRVGNTGELFF
TRBV19,once,TRBD1,TRBJ1-3,TGTGCCAGTAGTCCCCGGACAGGGTCAGACACCATATATTTT,CASSPRTGSDTIYF
TRBV7-2,NA,NA,TRBJ2-1,TGTGCCAGCAGCCACTTCCGACCGGGACTCAACCCCTACAATGAGCAGTTCTTC,CASSHFRPGLNPYNEQFF
TRBV29-1,NA,NA,TRBJ1-1,TGCAGCGTTAATTTGCGGGGGAACACTGAAGCTTTCTTT,CSVNLRGNTEAFF
TRBV7-8,NA,TRBD1,TRBJ1-3,TGTGCCAGCAGCTTAAGTAGGCCGGGACAGGGGGCCTTCGGAAACACCATATATTTT,CASSLSRPGQGAFGNTIYF
TRBV5-4,NA,TRBD1,TRBJ2-4,TGTGCCAGCAGCTTTTCCAGGGGGATTGAGGGCATTCAGTACTTC,CASSFSRGIEGIQYF
TRBV5-6,NA,NA,TRBJ1-1,TGTGCCAGCAGCTTGCAGGGCAGGGTGGAGACTGAAGCTTTCTTT,CASSLQGRVETEAFF
TRBV4-3,NA,TRBD1,TRBJ2-6,TGCGCCAGCAGCCTACAGGGGGCCGGTGGGGCCAACGTCCTGACTTTC,CASSLQGAGGANVLTF
TRBV7-7,NA,TRBD2,TRBJ2-5,TGTGCCAGCAGCTTAGTGTATAGTACGGCTAGCGGGGCCCAAGAGACCCAGTACTTC,CASSLVYSTASGAQETQYF
TRBV3-1/TRBV3-2,NA,NA,TRBJ1-2,TGTGCCAGCAGCCCCTTCGTAGGGGGCTATGGCTACACCTTC,CASSPFVGGYGYTF
TRBV4-1,NA,NA,TRBJ2-7,TGCGCCAGCAGCCAAGATGAGCCAAGTGAGCAGTACTTC,CASSQDEPSEQYF
TRBV7-9,NA,NA,TRBJ1-2,TGTGCCAGCAGCTTAGCACAGGTCCCTGGCTACACCTTC,CASSLAQVPGYTF
TRBV10-3,once,NA,TRBJ2-7,TGTGCCATCAGTGAGTCGTCGACAGTCTCCTACGAGCAGTACTTC,CAISESSTVSYEQYF
TRBV10-3,NA,TRBD2,TRBJ2-7,TGTGCCATCACCGATCCTAGCGGGGGTGGGTCCTACGAGCAGTACTTC,CAITDPSGGGSYEQYF
TRBV15,NA,TRBD2,TRBJ2-7,TGTGCCACCAGCAGGGAGGGACTAGCGTTAGGTGAGCAGTACTTC,CATSREGLALGEQYF
TRBV23-1,NA,NA,TRBJ2-7,TGCGCCAGCAGTCAACAACAGACTACCTACTCCTACGAGCAGTACTTC,CASSQQQTTYSYEQYF
TRBV11-1,NA,TRBD2,TRBJ2-1,TGTGCCAGCAGCTTGGGGACGGGGGGACTCAATGAGCAGTTCTTC,CASSLGTGGLNEQFF
TRBV19,NA,TRBD1,TRBJ1-5,TGTGCCAGTAGAGATTGGGGCGGGACAGGTTATAGCAATCAGCCCCAGCATTTT,CASRDWGGTGYSNQPQHF